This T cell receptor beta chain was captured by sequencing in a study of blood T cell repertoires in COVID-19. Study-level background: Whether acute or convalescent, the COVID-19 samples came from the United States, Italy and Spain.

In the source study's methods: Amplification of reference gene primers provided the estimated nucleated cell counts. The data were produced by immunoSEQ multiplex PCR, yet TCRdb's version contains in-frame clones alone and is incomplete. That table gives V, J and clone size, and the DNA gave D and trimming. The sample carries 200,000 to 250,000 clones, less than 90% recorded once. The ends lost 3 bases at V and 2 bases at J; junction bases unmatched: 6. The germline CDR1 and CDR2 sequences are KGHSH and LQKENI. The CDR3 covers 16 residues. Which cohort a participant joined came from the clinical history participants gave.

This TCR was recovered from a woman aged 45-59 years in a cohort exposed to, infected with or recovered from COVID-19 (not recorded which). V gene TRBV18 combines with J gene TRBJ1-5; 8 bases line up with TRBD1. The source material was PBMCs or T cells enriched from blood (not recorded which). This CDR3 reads CASSPQGAGRNQPQHF. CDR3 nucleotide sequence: TGTGCCAGCTCACCTCAGGGGGCAGGGCGCAATCAGCCCCAGCATTTT.